This passage covers 29 T cell receptor beta chains from one sample sequenced in a study of T-cell memory formation after mild COVID-19. TCRdb redid the calling of the 5' RACE reads with MiXCR, one entry per CDR3 protein. Counted here are about 610,000 distinct CDR3 sequences, 17% occurring once; the ten biggest clones make up around 7.8%. The sample taken for sequencing was PBMCs or a T cell subset sorted from them (not recorded which). The source is an adult woman who had mild COVID-19 (a few samples of this study predate the infection). Cell type and time point are not known.

Only a few counts were recorded for this clonotype. The rearrangement joins TRBV12-3 or TRBV12-4 to TRBJ2-1, with 7 bases aligning to TRBD1. The CDR3 runs 14 residues. The J segment lost 10 bases and the V segment lost 8 bases, leaving 14 bases of the junction unmatched. In nucleotides, the CDR3 is TGTGCCAGCTCTCTCGACCTCTGGACAGGCGAGCAGTTCTTC. Protein: CASSLDLWTGEQFF.

The chain is built from TRBV6-5 and TRBJ2-6, with D unresolved. The V and J ends lost 8 bases and 2 bases respectively, with 13 bases between them. This CDR3 is built from 15 residues. The V gene's germline CDR1 is MNHEY and CDR2 SVGAGI. The CDR3 DNA reads TGTGCCAGCGGTAAAGGGCTCCCTGGGGCCAACGTCCTGACTTTC. Translating it yields CASGKGLPGANVLTF.

This rearrangement joins TRBV15 to TRBJ1-4; D not certain. Germline values: CDR1 LNHNV, CDR2 YYDKDF (reference sequence). Trimming shortened V by 3 bases and J by 0 bases, and 8 bases separated the two germline ends. There are 15 residues in the CDR3. This CDR3 is CATSRTFATNEKLFF. Here the CDR3 DNA reads TGTGCCACCAGCAGGACATTTGCAACTAATGAAAAACTGTTTTTT.

This clonotype has only a few counts. The V gene is TRBV4-1, the J gene TRBJ2-3; 13 bases align to TRBD2. This CDR3 has 16 amino acids. The germline V gene encodes CDR1 MGHRA and CDR2 YSYEKL. V shed 5 bases, J shed 10 bases, and the junction held 12 bases outside the gene matches. This CDR3 reads CASSTWGLAGKYAQYF. The CDR3 nucleotides read TGCGCCAGCAGCACCTGGGGACTAGCGGGGAAGTATGCGCAGTATTTT.

The V call is TRBV5-1, the J call TRBJ2-7; 7 bases align to TRBD1. Unmatched junction bases numbered 19, after V lost 4 bases and J lost 3 bases. The CDR3 totals 18 residues. Germline CDR1 is SGHRS and CDR2 is YFSETQ. CDR3 coding DNA: TGCGCCAGCAGCCGGGTGGGGACAGCTGACTACGCCGACTACGAGCAGTACTTC. Translating gives CASSRVGTADYADYEQYF.

This clonotype was recorded a few times. The genes are TRBV6-5 and TRBJ2-1; D remains unclear. The length of the CDR3 is 13 residues. V lost 8 bases, J lost 1 base, and 9 bases lay in between. Germline CDR1 MNHEY, CDR2 SVGAGI. The CDR3 DNA follows: TGTGCCAGCGGGAAGGTATCCTACAATGAGCAGTTCTTC. Translation gives CASGKVSYNEQFF.

On this clonotype itself: One junction end does not reproduce the germline sequence, and a read error may be involved. The chain joins TRBV9 to TRBJ2-7, with 7 positions matching TRBD2. CDR1 is SGDLS and CDR2 is YYNGEE in the germline V gene. This CDR3 spans 12 amino acids. CDR3 amino acids: CAIGGFRYKQYF. Here the CDR3 DNA reads TGTGCCATCGGGGGGTTCCGCTACAAGCAGTACTTC.

The chain couples TRBV24-1 to TRBJ2-3; tentative D call: TRBD2 (6 bases). Trimming removed 4 bases at V and 4 bases at J, with 14 bases between. Germline assignment: CDR1 KGHDR and CDR2 SFDVKD. CDR3 length: 15 amino acids. The CDR3 DNA is TGTGCCACCAGTGACCCCTTCCGGGAGCCAGATACGCAGTATTTT. This codes for CATSDPFREPDTQYF.

This clonotype has only a few counts. This chain connects TRBV24-1 to TRBJ2-1; D not certain. Trimming removed 9 bases from V and 5 bases from J, with 7 bases in between. Germline V gene data show CDR1 as KGHDR and CDR2 as SFDVKD. The CDR3 runs to 11 residues. CDR3 in DNA: TGTGCCACCCACCAGGACAATGAGCAGTTCTTC. It codes for CATHQDNEQFF.

This clonotype was counted a few times. The chain is built from TRBV19 and TRBJ2-6; the D is unclear. The V end was cut by 1 base, the J end by 0 bases, with 7 bases between. The germline V gene encodes CDR1 LNHDA and CDR2 SQIVND (reference sequence). The CDR3 spans 16 residues. The CDR3 sequence: CASSIGSVSGANVLTF. The CDR3, as DNA: TGTGCCAGTAGTATAGGAAGTGTCTCTGGGGCCAACGTCCTGACTTTC.

The chain couples TRBV29-1 to TRBJ2-7, with D tentatively TRBD2 (5 bases). This CDR3 is built from 12 residues. Germline V gene lookup returns CDR1 SQVTM and CDR2 ANQGSEA. Trimming left V 6 bases short and J 4 bases short, with 13 bases between. CDR3 loop: CSVGGATYEQYF. The CDR3 region has the DNA TGCAGCGTCGGAGGCGCTACATACGAGCAGTACTTC.

The chain is built from TRBV3-1 and TRBJ2-1; 9 nucleotides align to TRBD2. The CDR3 consists of 17 residues. Per the germline V gene, CDR1 is LGHDT and CDR2 is YNNKEL (reference sequence). Losses at the gene ends were 0 bases for V and 4 bases for J; bases not matched to a gene: 7. Here the CDR3 reads CASSQDLLTSGYNEQFF. DNA for the CDR3: TGTGCCAGCAGCCAAGATCTCTTGACTAGCGGTTACAATGAGCAGTTCTTC.

This clonotype showed up just once. The gene calls are TRBV5-1 and TRBJ2-2; tentatively, D is TRBD2 (7 bases). The CDR3 sequence is 18 residues long. Germline CDR1 SGHRS, CDR2 YFSETQ. V lost 0 bases and J 3 bases, leaving 18 bases between the germline ends. The chain's CDR3 is CASSLGPVTGGDTGELFF. The DNA for the CDR3 is TGCGCCAGCAGCTTGGGACCGGTTACGGGGGGCGACACCGGGGAGCTGTTTTTT.

Details on this clonotype: It is unclear where the CDR3 begins or ends on the DNA, so no DNA is shown, and the CDR3 is as TCRdb lists it. The chain carries TRBV6-5 and TRBJ2-3. 16 amino acids form the CDR3, both terminal residues included. Germline V gene lookup returns CDR1 MNHEY and CDR2 SVGAGI. This CDR3 is CASSSSTSRSTDTQYF.

J is TRBJ1-3 and V is TRBV3-1; tentatively, D is TRBD1 (5 bases). V was cut by 1 base and J by 9 bases, with 13 bases left in between. Germline CDR1 LGHDT, CDR2 YNNKEL (reference sequence). The CDR3 has 14 residues. CDR3 sequence reads: CASSQASSRGTIYF. The CDR3 DNA reads TGTGCCAGCAGCCAAGCGTCTTCAAGGGGCACCATATATTTT. Using reference TRBV3-1 and TRBJ1-3 for the parts outside the CDR3, the full variable domain is DTAVSQTPKYLVTQMGNDKSIKCEQNLGHDTMYWYKQDSKKFLKIMFSYNNKELIINETVPNRFSPKSPDKAHLNLHINSLELGDSAVYFCASSQASSRGTIYFGEGSWLTVV.

The rearrangement uses TRBV20-1 and TRBJ2-4, with D uncertain. The CDR3 extends over 14 amino acids. Trimming cost V 3 bases and J 0 bases, with 9 bases left between them. CDR1 and CDR2 from the germline V gene are DFQATT and SNEGSKA (reference sequence). The CDR3 coding sequence is TGCAGTGCTAGTCGTCAACTAGCCAAAAACATTCAGTACTTC. Its protein product is CSASRQLAKNIQYF.

This clonotype came up a few times. The chain links TRBV5-1 to TRBJ2-7; D possibly corresponds to TRBD2 (6 bases). Trimming cost V 0 bases and J 0 bases, with 13 bases left between them. Germline assignment: CDR1 SGHRS and CDR2 YFSETQ. The length of the CDR3 is 16 residues. The CDR3 DNA reads as TGCGCCAGCAGCTTGGCCGGGGGTCCCGACTCCTACGAGCAGTACTTC. Protein: CASSLAGGPDSYEQYF.

This clonotype was seen a handful of times. The chain recombines TRBV7-6 with TRBJ1-1, with D possibly being TRBD1 (5 bases). Germline CDR1 SGHVS, CDR2 FNYEAQ. CDR3 length equals 15 residues. V was pared by 5 bases and J by 1 base, with 14 bases between. For the CDR3, the DNA is TGTGCCAGCAGCCCGCAGGGACGGAGGAACACTGAAGCTTTCTTT. Residues: CASSPQGRRNTEAFF.

The chain carries TRBV5-8 and TRBJ2-2; 9 nucleotides line up with TRBD1. The CDR3 length is 17 residues. CDR1 SGHTS and CDR2 YDEGEE come from the germline V gene. V was clipped by 0 bases and J by 0 bases; unmatched bases: 3. The CDR3, as DNA: TGTGCCAGCAGCTTGGGCGGGACAGGGACGAACACCGGGGAGCTGTTTTTT. It yields the protein CASSLGGTGTNTGELFF.

The chain is built from TRBV20-1 and TRBJ2-1; 9 positions match TRBD1. The ends lost 6 bases at V and 7 bases at J; junction bases unmatched: 16. This CDR3 is 16 amino acids long. In germline, CDR1 is DFQATT, CDR2 SNEGSKA (reference sequence). The CDR3 is CSAYQEGQGLRNEQFF. As DNA, the CDR3 is TGCAGTGCGTACCAGGAGGGACAGGGCCTTCGGAATGAGCAGTTCTTC.

This clonotype was counted only a few times. The V call is TRBV6-6, the J call TRBJ1-1; no firm D call. Germline V gene data show CDR1 as MNHNY and CDR2 as SVGAGI (reference sequence). The V gene lost 0 bases and the J gene lost 0 bases, with 14 bases spanning the gap. The CDR3 has 17 amino acids. For the CDR3, the DNA is TGTGCCAGCAGTTACTCGCGCCACGGGGAAGTGAACACTGAAGCTTTCTTT. Amino acid sequence: CASSYSRHGEVNTEAFF.

This clonotype was counted between two and nine times. This sequence joins TRBV2 and TRBJ1-1; D ambiguous. CDR3 size: 12 residues. Trimming took 3 bases from V and 7 from J, leaving 9 bases between them. The germline gives CDR1 SNHLY, CDR2 FYNNEI. CDR3 region: CASSDSGFEAFF. The CDR3 bases are TGTGCCAGCAGTGATTCCGGATTTGAAGCTTTCTTT.

This clonotype was observed a handful of times. V gene TRBV12-3 or TRBV12-4 combines with J gene TRBJ1-3, with D possibly matching TRBD1 (5 bases). CDR3 length: 15 residues. Deletions cut 4 bases from V and 3 bases from J, with 13 bases between. The CDR3: CASSYLGPGGNTIYF. The CDR3 DNA reads TGTGCCAGCAGTTATTTGGGGCCTGGTGGAAACACCATATATTTT.

This clonotype has only a few counts. V gene TRBV3-1 combines with J gene TRBJ1-1; the D gene is possibly TRBD1 (6 bases). Germline CDR1 is LGHDT and CDR2 is YNNKEL (reference sequence). The germline V and J ends were trimmed by 4 bases and 7 bases, with 13 bases remaining between them. This CDR3 region has 13 residues. CDR3 sequence (DNA): TGTGCCAGCAGCCCCCTGACAGGAGGTGAAGCTTTCTTT. It is translated as CASSPLTGGEAFF.

This clonotype came up a few times. The rearrangement uses TRBV12-3 or TRBV12-4 and TRBJ2-5; 7 nucleotides align to TRBD1. The V gene end was trimmed by 4 bases and the J gene end by 5 bases; junction bases not matched to a gene: 7. This CDR3 comprises 14 residues. The CDR3 bases are TGTGCCAGCAGTTCCACCGACAGGGAGGAGACCCAGTACTTC. It yields the protein CASSSTDREETQYF.

The chain links TRBV9 to TRBJ2-2; D not certain. This CDR3 spans 16 amino acids. The V end lost 7 bases, the J end lost 0 bases, and 16 bases lay between the germline ends. Germline V gene lookup returns CDR1 SGDLS and CDR2 YYNGEE. Here the CDR3 DNA reads TGTGCCAGCTCATCTAGTGGGCAGACGAACACCGGGGAGCTGTTTTTT. Residues: CASSSSGQTNTGELFF.

This clonotype was seen only a few times. The CDR3 spells CATGGSSGLEGTETQYF. The CDR3 DNA sequence: TGTGCCACCGGAGGATCATCGGGTCTTGAGGGGACAGAGACCCAGTACTTC. This chain uses TRBV24-1 with TRBJ2-5, with D perhaps given as TRBD1 or TRBD2 (5 bases each). The germline V gene has CDR1 KGHDR and CDR2 SFDVKD. This CDR3 has 17 residues. The V gene lost 9 bases and the J gene lost 4 bases, with 26 bases spanning the gap.

This clonotype was recorded many times. The V gene is TRBV5-5, the J gene TRBJ2-7, with 8 nucleotides matching TRBD1. The CDR3 is made up of 14 amino acids. The V gene's germline CDR1 is SGHKS and CDR2 YYEKEE (reference sequence). The V segment lost 4 bases and the J segment 3 bases; nucleotides outside the gene matches: 6. The CDR3 coding sequence is TGTGCCAGCAGCCGGACAGGGAACAACTACGAGCAGTACTTC. As protein: CASSRTGNNYEQYF.

The V and J genes are TRBV20-1 and TRBJ1-1; a possible D gene is TRBD1 (6 bases). CDR1 and CDR2 (germline): DFQATT, SNEGSKA (reference sequence). The CDR3 contains 15 residues. V was clipped by 5 bases and J by 5 bases, with 21 bases between them. For the CDR3, the DNA is TGCAGTGCTCCAACACCGGGACATTTTTATACTGAAGCTTTCTTT. Protein product: CSAPTPGHFYTEAFF.